The clone carrying this TCR beta chain appeared a single time. Its antigen is currently unknown. These data come from a study of cytotoxic CD8 clonotypes in ibrutinib-treated CLL. Study-wide context: Among the patients, some eleven presented as relapsed/refractory and around 15 as treatment-naive; 17 showed unmutated IGHV. General study results and limits: Different sampling times were used for sustained-remission and progressing patients.

The protocol was immunoSEQ multiplex PCR, while the TCRdb copy is restricted to in-frame clones and leaves out a portion. The data hold 150,000 to 200,000 clones, with around 84% observed a single time. V was pared by 2 bases and J by 5 bases, with 22 bases between. This CDR3 region has 18 residues. Looked up from germline, CDR1 is SGHVS and CDR2 is FNYEAQ. V is TRBV7-6 and J is TRBJ2-1; perhaps TRBD2 as D (5 bases). The sequence was obtained from a human donor with chronic lymphocytic leukemia. The specimen comprised PBMCs, sampled after 12 months of ibrutinib treatment. In DNA, the CDR3 is TGTGCCAGCAGCTTAAACCCTCTGGTAGTAGCGAGAAACAATGAGCAGTTCTTC. Its protein product is CASSLNPLVVARNNEQFF.